The 3 T cell receptor beta chains below come from one sample, sequenced in a study of beta chain features in type 1 diabetes. Findings and limits, study-wide: TCRB CDR3s were moderately but significantly shorter in Type 1 diabetes patients in all four CD4+ subsets.

Their cognate antigens are unknown. As every portion of the isolated RNA was reverse transcribed, the sequencing read expressed TCRB transcripts. The repertoire was sequenced with immunoSEQ multiplex PCR; TCRdb's copy has only in-frame clones and lacks some. This table has about 370,000 clones, roughly a tenth appearing once. Sequencing was done on a sample of central memory CD4+ T cells from blood. The receptors were sampled from a man aged 25-45 years with type 1 diabetes.

This clone was observed a handful of times. The V and J genes are TRBV11-2 and TRBJ2-7; D may be TRBD1 (7 bases). CDR1 SGHAT and CDR2 FQNNGV come from the germline V gene. The ends were cut back, 3 bases at V and 5 bases at J, with 14 bases in the middle. The CDR3 spans 14 residues. The CDR3 DNA reads TGTGCCAGCAGCTTCGGACAGGAGGGGGACGAGCAGTACTTC. Protein product: CASSFGQEGDEQYF. The whole variable domain, remainder taken from reference TRBV11-2 and TRBJ2-7, is EAGVAQSPRYKIIEKRQSVAFWCNPISGHATLYWYQQILGQGPKLLIQFQNNGVVDDSQLPKDRFSAERLKGVDSTLKIQPAKLEDSAVYLCASSFGQEGDEQYFGPGTRLTVT.

This clone has only a few counts. The chain employs TRBV14 and TRBJ1-4, with D unclear. V was cut by 4 bases and J by 4 bases, with 7 bases left in between. This CDR3 is built from 13 residues. Per germline, CDR1 SGHDN and CDR2 FVKESK. In DNA, the CDR3 is TGTGCCAGCAGCCGTGCCCTTAATGAAAAACTGTTTTTT. Translated, it gives CASSRALNEKLFF. The variable domain in full, completed from reference TRBV14 and TRBJ1-4, reads EAGVTQFPSHSVIEKGQTVTLRCDPISGHDNLYWYRRVMGKEIKFLLHFVKESKQDESGMPNNRFLAERTGGTYSTLKVQPAELEDSGVYFCASSRALNEKLFFGSGTQLSVL.

This clone was counted only a few times. The chain uses TRBV19 and TRBJ1-5; D gene unclear. This CDR3 contains 12 residues. V was cut by 3 bases and J by 7 bases, with 7 bases left in between. Germline V gives CDR1 LNHDA, CDR2 SQIVND (reference sequence). The CDR3: CASSIPSQPQHF. The CDR3 DNA is TGTGCCAGTAGTATCCCAAGCCAGCCCCAGCATTTT.